This record concerns one TCR beta chain sequence. The data stem from a study of monozygotic twins with cystic fibrosis. Some clones are missing from TCRdb's copy, which holds only in-frame ones; the method was immunoSEQ multiplex PCR. The table lists 12,000 to 15,000 clones, around 89% of them singletons. This TCR derives from a boy between 10 and 17 years old with cystic fibrosis. Specimen: blood.

In DNA, the CDR3 is TGTGCCACCAGCAGAGAGGGAGTTGACCGGGGCGGCTACGAGCAGTACTTC. Amino acids: CATSREGVDRGGYEQYF. J is TRBJ2-7 and V is TRBV15, with D tentatively TRBD1 or TRBD2 (5 bases each). This CDR3 comprises 17 residues. Trimming stripped 0 bases from V and 3 bases from J, with 18 bases between. Germline lookup yields CDR1 LNHNV and CDR2 YYDKDF (reference sequence).